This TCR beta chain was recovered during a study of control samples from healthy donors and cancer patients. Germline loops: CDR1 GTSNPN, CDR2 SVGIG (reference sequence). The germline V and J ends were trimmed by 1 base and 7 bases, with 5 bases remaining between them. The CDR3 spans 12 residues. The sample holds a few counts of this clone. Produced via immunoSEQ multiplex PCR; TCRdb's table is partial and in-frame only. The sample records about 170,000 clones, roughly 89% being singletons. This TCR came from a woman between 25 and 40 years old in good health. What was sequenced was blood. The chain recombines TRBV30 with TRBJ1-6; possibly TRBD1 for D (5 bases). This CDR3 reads CAWSGQNSPLHF. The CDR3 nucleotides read TGTGCCTGGAGTGGACAGAATTCACCCCTCCACTTT.